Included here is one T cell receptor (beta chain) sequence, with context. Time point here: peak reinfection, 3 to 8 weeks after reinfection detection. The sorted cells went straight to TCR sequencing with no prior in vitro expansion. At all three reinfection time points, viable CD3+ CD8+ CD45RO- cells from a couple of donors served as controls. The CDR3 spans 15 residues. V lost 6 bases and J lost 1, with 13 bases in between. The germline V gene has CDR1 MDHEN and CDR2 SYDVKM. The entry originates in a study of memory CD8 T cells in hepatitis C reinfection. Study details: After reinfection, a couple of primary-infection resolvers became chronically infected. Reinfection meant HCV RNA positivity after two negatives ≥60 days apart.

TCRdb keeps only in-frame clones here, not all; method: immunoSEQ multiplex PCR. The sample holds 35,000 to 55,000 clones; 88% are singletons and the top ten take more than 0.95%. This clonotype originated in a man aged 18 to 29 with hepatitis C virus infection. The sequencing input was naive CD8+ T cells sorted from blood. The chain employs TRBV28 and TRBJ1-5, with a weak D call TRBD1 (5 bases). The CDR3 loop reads CASRLWGQSNQPQHF. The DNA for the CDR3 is TGTGCCAGCAGGTTGTGGGGCCAAAGCAATCAGCCCCAGCATTTT. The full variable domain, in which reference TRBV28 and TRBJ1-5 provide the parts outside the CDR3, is DVKVTQSSRYLVKRTGEKVFLECVQDMDHENMFWYRQDPGLGLRLIYFSYDVKMKEKGDIPEGYSVSREKKERFSLILESASTNQTSMYLCASRLWGQSNQPQHFGDGTRLSIL.